The 22 T cell receptor beta chains below come from one sample, sequenced in a study of intratumoral heterogeneity in liver cancer. Each tumour sample represents a distinct, spatially separated region of the hepatocellular carcinoma nodule. Profiling relied on immunoSEQ multiplex PCR, and the TCRdb table lists in-frame clones only, not all of them. The sample gives about 6,400 clones, approximately 60% of which show up once; approximately 14% is in the top ten. The sequences come from tumor tissue, collected before any cancer treatment. Source of these receptors: a man in his sixties or seventies with hepatocellular carcinoma.

The chain employs TRBV6-6 and TRBJ1-1, with D unresolved. Germline values: CDR1 MNHNY, CDR2 SVGAGI (reference sequence). The CDR3 spans 13 residues. The V gene lost 6 bases and the J gene lost 6 bases, with 14 bases spanning the gap. The CDR3 nucleotides are TGTGCCAGCAGACCCGACGCGTGGGCTGAAGCTTTCTTT. Translating it yields CASRPDAWAEAFF.

This chain uses TRBV7-2 with TRBJ2-1, with 9 bases identical to TRBD2. J lost 7 bases, V lost 5 bases, and 12 bases had no gene match. The germline V gene has CDR1 SGHTA and CDR2 FQGNSA. The CDR3 spans 16 residues. CDR3 residues: CASSPPPGLAGNEQFF. In DNA form, the CDR3 reads TGTGCCAGCAGCCCCCCGCCGGGACTAGCTGGTAATGAGCAGTTCTTC. Drawing the rest from reference TRBV7-2 and TRBJ2-1, the complete variable domain is GAGVSQSPSNKVTEKGKDVELRCDPISGHTALYWYRQSLGQGLEFLIYFQGNSAPDKSGLPSDRFSAERTGGSVSTLTIQRTQQEDSAVYLCASSPPPGLAGNEQFFGPGTRLTVL.

V is TRBV2 and J is TRBJ2-1; D gene unclear. V was shortened by 4 bases and J by 9 bases, with 4 bases between the two germline ends. The CDR3 extends over 10 amino acids. Germline V CDR1 and CDR2: SNHLY, FYNNEI. The CDR3, as DNA: TGTGCCAGCAGTGGCGGTGAGCAGTTCTTC. This sequence encodes CASSGGEQFF.

This clone is medium-sized by share. This chain joins TRBV12-3 or TRBV12-4 and TRBJ2-7; perhaps TRBD1 as D (7 bases). The germline V and J ends were trimmed by 9 bases and 4 bases, with 16 bases remaining between them. This CDR3 has 13 amino acids. The CDR3 sequence: CASHWRDSYEQYF. The CDR3 nucleotides are TGTGCCAGTCATTGGAGGGACAGTTACGAGCAGTACTTC.

The chain couples TRBV6-5 to TRBJ1-2, with 9 nucleotides matching TRBD1. The CDR3 extends over 16 amino acids. CDR1 is MNHEY, CDR2 SVGAGI, per germline. Trimming cost V 2 bases and J 2 bases; bases outside gene matches: 6. CDR3 nucleotide sequence: TGTGCCAGCAGTTACCTTAGGGGACAGGGAAACTATGGCTACACCTTC. As protein: CASSYLRGQGNYGYTF.

This sequence joins TRBV27 and TRBJ2-2; 10 bases match TRBD1. J gave up 7 bases and V 2 bases, and 4 bases lay outside the gene matches. The germline CDR1 and CDR2 sequences are MNHEY and SMNVEV (reference sequence). This CDR3 is 15 amino acids long. CDR3 protein: CASSLRQGAIGELFF. The CDR3, as DNA: TGTGCCAGCAGTTTACGACAGGGGGCAATCGGGGAGCTGTTTTTT.

In its sample, this clone ranks as medium-sized. The chain is built from TRBV7-9 and TRBJ2-1; possible D gene TRBD2, 5 bases. The CDR3 has 13 amino acids. Germline values: CDR1 SEHNR, CDR2 FQNEAQ (reference sequence). V gave up 5 bases and J gave up 0 bases, with 5 bases separating them. CDR3 nucleotide sequence: TGTGCCAGCAGCCGGGACTCCTACAATGAGCAGTTCTTC. Translation gives CASSRDSYNEQFF.

The chain links TRBV10-1 to TRBJ1-6, with D tentatively TRBD1 (6 bases). This CDR3 is built from 15 residues. Between the trimmed V and J ends, which lost 2 bases and 9 bases, there was a span of 14 bases. CDR1 WNHNN and CDR2 SYGVQD come from the germline V gene (reference sequence). CDR3 bases: TGCGCCAGCAGTGAGGGACAGCCGGGAGTTTCACCCCTCCACTTT. Protein sequence: CASSEGQPGVSPLHF.

As concerns this clone: The junction departs from germline at one end; a sequencing error may be responsible. J is TRBJ2-1 and V is TRBV29-1; no clear D. CDR3 length: 14 residues. Per germline, CDR1 SQVTM and CDR2 ANQGSEA. The CDR3, as DNA: TGCAGCGTTGGTGGCGCGAACTCCTACAGTGAGCAGTTCTTC. It yields the protein CSVGGANSYSEQFF.

The rearrangement links TRBV4-1 to TRBJ1-2; D may be TRBD1 (6 bases). Germline assignment: CDR1 MGHRA and CDR2 YSYEKL. The V gene lost 4 bases and the J gene lost 8 bases, with 17 bases spanning the gap. This CDR3 spans 14 amino acids. CDR3 sequence reads: CASSLPAGQGGYTF. The CDR3 nucleotides are TGCGCCAGCAGCCTCCCCGCTGGTCAGGGGGGCTACACCTTC.

This chain links TRBV5-6 with TRBJ2-5; TRBD1 agrees at 9 bases. This CDR3 is built from 15 residues. The germline V gene has CDR1 SGHDT and CDR2 YYEEEE. Losses at the gene ends were 0 bases for V and 3 bases for J; bases not matched to a gene: 3. The CDR3 region is CASSLAGQGKETQYF. CDR3 DNA: TGTGCCAGCAGCTTGGCGGGACAGGGCAAAGAGACCCAGTACTTC.

This clone is medium-sized. The V gene is TRBV4-3, the J gene TRBJ1-1; no firm D call. V lost 1 base, J lost 1 base, and 7 bases lay in between. The CDR3 runs to 14 residues. The V gene's germline CDR1 is LGHNA and CDR2 YSLEER. The CDR3 loop reads CASSQAAGNTEAFF. The CDR3 DNA reads TGCGCCAGCAGCCAAGCGGCGGGGAACACTGAAGCTTTCTTT.

This rearrangement joins TRBV5-4 to TRBJ2-1; TRBD2 matches at 12 bases. Per the germline V gene, CDR1 is SGHNT and CDR2 is YYREEE (reference sequence). This CDR3 comprises 15 residues. V was clipped by 4 bases and J by 7 bases; unmatched bases: 6. The CDR3 DNA reads TGTGCCAGCAGCCAAACTAGCGGGGGGATTAATGAGCAGTTCTTC. It specifies CASSQTSGGINEQFF.

By share, this clone counts as medium-sized. The chain recombines TRBV2 with TRBJ1-2, with D hard to call. The CDR3 has 12 amino acids. Trimming removed 3 bases at V and 2 bases at J, with 4 bases between. CDR1 SNHLY and CDR2 FYNNEI come from the germline V gene. The CDR3: CASSDRNYGYTF. The CDR3 coding sequence is TGTGCCAGCAGTGACAGAAACTATGGCTACACCTTC.

The J gene is TRBJ2-6, the V gene TRBV7-2, with no clear D. Trimming removed 5 bases at V and 4 bases at J, with 12 bases between. CDR3 length equals 15 residues. CDR1 SGHTA and CDR2 FQGNSA come from the germline V gene. The CDR3: CASSAATPGANVLTF. The DNA of the CDR3 is TGTGCCAGCAGCGCGGCTACCCCCGGGGCCAACGTCCTGACTTTC. Full variable domain (outside the CDR3, taken from reference TRBV7-2 and TRBJ2-6): GAGVSQSPSNKVTEKGKDVELRCDPISGHTALYWYRQSLGQGLEFLIYFQGNSAPDKSGLPSDRFSAERTGGSVSTLTIQRTQQEDSAVYLCASSAATPGANVLTFGAGSRLTVL.

This clone was seen a few times. The genes are TRBV7-2 and TRBJ2-5, with D perhaps TRBD2 (5 bases). V gave up 1 base and J gave up 2 bases, with 11 bases separating them. The CDR3 runs to 15 residues. Germline assignment: CDR1 SGHTA and CDR2 FQGNSA. The DNA for the CDR3 is TGTGCCAGCAGCTTAGGGGCTCTAGCTCAAGAGACCCAGTACTTC. Its translation: CASSLGALAQETQYF.

This clone was counted between two and nine times. The chain is built from TRBV6-5 and TRBJ1-5, with a weak D call TRBD1 (5 bases). V lost 0 bases to trimming and J lost 5 bases, with 11 bases between them. The CDR3 contains 15 residues. CDR1 and CDR2 (germline): MNHEY, SVGAGI. CDR3 bases: TGTGCCAGCAGTTACTCGATTGGGGACGATCAGCCCCAGCATTTT. This translates into CASSYSIGDDQPQHF.

The chain employs TRBV5-4 and TRBJ1-2, with D possibly being TRBD1 (5 bases). The CDR3 is 14 residues long. Germline CDR1 and CDR2: SGHNT and YYREEE (reference sequence). V gave up 3 bases and J gave up 4 bases, with 13 bases separating them. CDR3 residues: CASSSDSYFYGYTF. CDR3 coding DNA: TGTGCCAGCAGCTCAGACAGTTACTTCTATGGCTACACCTTC.

The rearrangement uses TRBV6-2 or TRBV6-3 and TRBJ2-7; possibly TRBD2 for D (5 bases). Looked up from germline, CDR1 is MNHEY and CDR2 is SVGEGT. V was trimmed by 7 bases and J by 2 bases, leaving 18 bases between them. The CDR3 is made up of 15 amino acids. DNA for the CDR3: TGTGCCAGCACCCCTGGGAGAGGACGCACCTACGAGCAGTACTTC. It is translated as CASTPGRGRTYEQYF.

J is TRBJ2-1 and V is TRBV4-1; 11 bases agree with TRBD2. The CDR3 extends over 16 amino acids. The germline CDR1 and CDR2 sequences are MGHRA and YSYEKL. V trimming: 1 base; J trimming: 4 bases; junction bases outside the gene matches: 3. CDR3 amino acids: CASSQGGLAVYNEQFF. DNA of the CDR3: TGCGCCAGCAGCCAAGGGGGACTAGCGGTATACAATGAGCAGTTCTTC.

This chain links TRBV7-9 with TRBJ2-2; 8 positions match TRBD2. The germline V gene encodes CDR1 SEHNR and CDR2 FQNEAQ (reference sequence). CDR3 length equals 16 residues. Trimming cost V 6 bases and J 2 bases; bases outside gene matches: 8. CDR3 bases: TGTGCCAGCAGTTTCCTCGGGGGGGCCAACACCGGGGAGCTGTTTTTT. Amino acid sequence: CASSFLGGANTGELFF.

This chain joins TRBV28 and TRBJ2-7; 8 bases agree with TRBD1. The germline CDR1 and CDR2 sequences are MDHEN and SYDVKM. V shed 2 bases, J shed 2 bases, and the junction held 2 bases outside the gene matches. This CDR3 comprises 14 residues. The CDR3 is CASSLPGGAYEQYV. In DNA, the CDR3 is TGTGCCAGCAGTTTACCAGGGGGCGCCTACGAGCAGTACGTC.